Included here is one T cell receptor beta chain sequence, with context. Methods used by the authors: Estimated nucleated cell counts came from reference gene primer amplification. Generated by immunoSEQ multiplex PCR, the TCRdb table keeps only in-frame clones and is missing some. That table furnishes V, J and clone size, whereas the DNA furnished D and trimming. The profile shows 90,000 to 150,000 clones, approximately 81% of them singletons. Germline V gives CDR1 MNHEY, CDR2 SMNVEV (reference sequence). This CDR3 comprises 13 residues. The junction had 2 bases not matched to a gene; V was cut back by 5 bases and J by 2 bases. This record belongs to a study of blood T cell repertoires in COVID-19. For the study at large: Both acute and convalescent COVID-19 samples were obtained from the United States, Italy and Spain. From T cells, B-cell-depleted T cells, or PBMCs came the material, which was cDNA or gDNA.

The clonotype comes from a man between 60 and 75 years old with acute or convalescent COVID-19. Input material: peripheral blood. The V gene is TRBV27, the J gene TRBJ2-7; 8 bases fit TRBD2. CDR3 loop: CASSPTSAYEQYF. In nucleotides, the CDR3 is TGTGCCAGCAGTCCGACTAGCGCCTACGAGCAGTACTTC.